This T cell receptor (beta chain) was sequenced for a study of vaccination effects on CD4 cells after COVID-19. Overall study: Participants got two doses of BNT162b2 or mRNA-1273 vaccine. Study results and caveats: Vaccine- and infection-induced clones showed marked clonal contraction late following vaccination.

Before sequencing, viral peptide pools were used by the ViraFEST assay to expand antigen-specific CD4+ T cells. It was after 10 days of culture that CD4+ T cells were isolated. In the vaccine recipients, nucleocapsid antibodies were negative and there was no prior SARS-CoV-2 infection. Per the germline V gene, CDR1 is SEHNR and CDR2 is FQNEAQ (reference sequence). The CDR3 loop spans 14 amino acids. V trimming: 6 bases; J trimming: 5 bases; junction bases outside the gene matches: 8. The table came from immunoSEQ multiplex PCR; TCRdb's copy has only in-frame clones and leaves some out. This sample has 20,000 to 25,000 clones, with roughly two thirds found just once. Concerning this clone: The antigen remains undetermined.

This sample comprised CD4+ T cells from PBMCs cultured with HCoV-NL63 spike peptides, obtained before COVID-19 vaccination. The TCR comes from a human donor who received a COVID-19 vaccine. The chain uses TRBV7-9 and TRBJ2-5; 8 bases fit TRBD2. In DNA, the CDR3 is TGTGCCAGCAGTTACGGGACTAGGCAGGAGACCCAGTACTTC. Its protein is CASSYGTRQETQYF. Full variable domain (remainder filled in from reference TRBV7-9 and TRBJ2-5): DTGVSQNPRHKITKRGQNVTFRCDPISEHNRLYWYRQTLGQGPEFLTYFQNEAQLEKSRLLSDRFSAERPKGSFSTLEIQRTEQGDSAMYLCASSYGTRQETQYFGPGTRLLVL.